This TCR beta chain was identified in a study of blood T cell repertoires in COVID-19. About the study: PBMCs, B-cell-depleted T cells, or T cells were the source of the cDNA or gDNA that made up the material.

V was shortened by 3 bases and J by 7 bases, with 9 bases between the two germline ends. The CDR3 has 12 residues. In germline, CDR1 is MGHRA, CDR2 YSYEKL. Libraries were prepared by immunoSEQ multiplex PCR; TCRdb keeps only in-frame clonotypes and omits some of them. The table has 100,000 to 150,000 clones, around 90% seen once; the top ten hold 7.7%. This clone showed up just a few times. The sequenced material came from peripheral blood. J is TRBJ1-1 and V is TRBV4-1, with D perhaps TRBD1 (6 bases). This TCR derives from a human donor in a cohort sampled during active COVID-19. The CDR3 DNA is TGCGCCAGCAGCCACCTACAGGGTGAAGCTTTCTTT. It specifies CASSHLQGEAFF.